Each of the 2 T cell receptor beta chains below was sequenced from the same sample in a study of regulatory T cells in long-lasting Graves disease (dated by TCRdb to the early 2020s). In light of the paper, this sample's time point label describes: newly diagnosed GD, antithyroid drugs for less than 3 months. RNA was extracted from PBMCs in TRIzol for both TCR sequencing and RNA sequencing. Libraries were prepared through multiplex PCR. The instrument was an Illumina HiSeq 4000. iRepertoire HTBI primers and Arm-PCR amplification of CDR3 regions were used to construct TCR beta libraries. TCRdb ran its own pipeline on the public reads, namely fastp trimming at Q25 and MiXCR clone calling, and kept in-frame beta chains. All rows with the same CDR3 protein become a single entry with the most common DNA and genes. Within this sample are about 380,000 distinct CDR3 sequences, with around 15% of them counted one time only. 20% to 25% of the sample is taken by the ten largest.

This material consisted of peripheral blood mononuclear cells (PBMCs), taken at new diagnosis, from a patient treated with antithyroid drugs. All receptors come from a female donor with Graves disease.

In its sample, this clonotype was seen many times. The rearrangement links TRBV20-1 to TRBJ1-6, with 7 bases identical to TRBD1. The germline CDR1 and CDR2 sequences are DFQATT and SNEGSKA (reference sequence). V lost 0 bases and J lost 7; bases outside the gene matches: 15. This CDR3 has 18 residues. CDR3 amino acids: CSARDGQEWMSRNSPLHF. CDR3 bases: TGCAGTGCTAGAGATGGACAGGAGTGGATGTCGCGGAATTCACCCCTCCACTTT.

This clonotype was observed many times. The rearrangement uses TRBV7-2 and TRBJ2-3, with D possibly matching TRBD2 (5 bases). The CDR3 has 16 residues. CDR1 and CDR2 from the germline V gene are SGHTA and FQGNSA. V dropped 1 base and J dropped 4 bases, with 15 bases sitting between them. CDR3 residues: CASSLVGSGVADTQYF. The CDR3 DNA follows: TGTGCCAGCAGCTTAGTCGGTTCCGGGGTCGCAGATACGCAGTATTTT.